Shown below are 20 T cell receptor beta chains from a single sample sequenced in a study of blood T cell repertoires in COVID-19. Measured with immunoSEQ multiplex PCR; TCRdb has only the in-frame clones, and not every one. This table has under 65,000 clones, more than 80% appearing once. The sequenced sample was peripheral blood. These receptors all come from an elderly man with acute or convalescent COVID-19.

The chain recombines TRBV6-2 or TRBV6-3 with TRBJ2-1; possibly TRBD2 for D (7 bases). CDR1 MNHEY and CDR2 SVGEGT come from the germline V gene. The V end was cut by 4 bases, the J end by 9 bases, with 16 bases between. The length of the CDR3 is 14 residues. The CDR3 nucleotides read TGTGCCAGCAGTTCTCCGGGGGGCCATGCTGAGCAGTTCTTC. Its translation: CASSSPGGHAEQFF.

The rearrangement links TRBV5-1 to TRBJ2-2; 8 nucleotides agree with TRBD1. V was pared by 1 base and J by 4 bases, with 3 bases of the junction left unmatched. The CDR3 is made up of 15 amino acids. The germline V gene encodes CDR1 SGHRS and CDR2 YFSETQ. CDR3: CASSLSTGGTGELFF. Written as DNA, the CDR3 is TGCGCCAGCAGCTTGAGCACAGGGGGCACCGGGGAGCTGTTTTTT.

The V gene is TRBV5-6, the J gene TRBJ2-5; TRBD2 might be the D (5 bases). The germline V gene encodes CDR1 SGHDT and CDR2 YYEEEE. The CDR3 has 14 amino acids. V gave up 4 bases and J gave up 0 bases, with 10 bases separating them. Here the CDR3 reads CASSPGGYQETQYF. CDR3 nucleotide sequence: TGTGCCAGCAGCCCCGGCGGGTACCAAGAGACCCAGTACTTC.

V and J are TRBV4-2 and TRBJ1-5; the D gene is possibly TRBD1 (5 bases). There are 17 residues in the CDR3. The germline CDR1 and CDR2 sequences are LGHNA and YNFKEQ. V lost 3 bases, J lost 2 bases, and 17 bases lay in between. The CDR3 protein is CASSHGGMEAGNQPQHF. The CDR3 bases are TGTGCCAGCAGCCACGGGGGGATGGAGGCGGGCAATCAGCCCCAGCATTTT.

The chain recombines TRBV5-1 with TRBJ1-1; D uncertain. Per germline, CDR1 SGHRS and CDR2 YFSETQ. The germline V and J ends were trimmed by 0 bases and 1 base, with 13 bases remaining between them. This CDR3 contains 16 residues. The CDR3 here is CASSLALQQRNTEAFF. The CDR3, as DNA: TGCGCCAGCAGCTTGGCCCTCCAACAGAGGAACACTGAAGCTTTCTTT.

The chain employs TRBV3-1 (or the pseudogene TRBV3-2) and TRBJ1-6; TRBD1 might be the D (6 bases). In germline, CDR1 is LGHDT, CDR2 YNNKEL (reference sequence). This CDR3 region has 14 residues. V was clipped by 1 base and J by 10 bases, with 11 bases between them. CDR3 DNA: TGTGCCAGCAGCCAAGCCCAGGGGAACTCACCCCTCCACTTT. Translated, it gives CASSQAQGNSPLHF.

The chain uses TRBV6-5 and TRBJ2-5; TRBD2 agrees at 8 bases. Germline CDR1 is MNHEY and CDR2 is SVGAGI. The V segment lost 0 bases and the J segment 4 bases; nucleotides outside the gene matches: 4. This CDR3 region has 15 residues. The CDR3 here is CASSYSGGGRETQYF. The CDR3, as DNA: TGTGCCAGCAGTTACTCCGGGGGGGGCCGAGAGACCCAGTACTTC.

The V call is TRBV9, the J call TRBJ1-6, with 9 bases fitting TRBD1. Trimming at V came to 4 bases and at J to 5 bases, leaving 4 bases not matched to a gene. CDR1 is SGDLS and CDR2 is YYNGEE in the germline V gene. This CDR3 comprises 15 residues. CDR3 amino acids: CASSMGQGHNSPLHF. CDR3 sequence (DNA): TGTGCCAGCAGCATGGGACAGGGCCATAATTCACCCCTCCACTTT.

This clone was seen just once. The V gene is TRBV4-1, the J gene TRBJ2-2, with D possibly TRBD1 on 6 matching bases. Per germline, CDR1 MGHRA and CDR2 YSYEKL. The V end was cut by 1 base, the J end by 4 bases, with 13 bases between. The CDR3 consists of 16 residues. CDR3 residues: CASSQGGTQLTGELFF. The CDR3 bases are TGCGCCAGCAGCCAAGGAGGGACACAACTCACCGGGGAGCTGTTTTTT.

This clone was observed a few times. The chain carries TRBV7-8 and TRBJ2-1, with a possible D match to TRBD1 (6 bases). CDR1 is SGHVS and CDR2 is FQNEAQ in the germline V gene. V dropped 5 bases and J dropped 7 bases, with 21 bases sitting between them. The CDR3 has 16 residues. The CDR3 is CASSTPFRDQGNEQFF. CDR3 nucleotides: TGTGCCAGCAGCACGCCTTTCCGGGACCAGGGGAATGAGCAGTTCTTC.

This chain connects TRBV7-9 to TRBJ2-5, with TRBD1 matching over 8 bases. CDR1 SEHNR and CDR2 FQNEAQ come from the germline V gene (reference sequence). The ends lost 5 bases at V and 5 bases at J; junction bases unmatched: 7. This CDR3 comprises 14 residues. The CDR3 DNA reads TGTGCCAGCAGCCGACAGGGGCTGGTGGAGACCCAGTACTTC. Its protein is CASSRQGLVETQYF.

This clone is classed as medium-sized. CDR3 bases: TGTGCCAGCTCAACGTGGGGGGGTCAGACCGAGTTAAATGGCTACACCTTC. Translating gives CASSTWGGQTELNGYTF. This rearrangement joins TRBV18 to TRBJ1-2, with D possibly being TRBD1 (5 bases). V lost 5 bases to trimming and J lost 6 bases, with 25 bases between them. CDR1 is KGHSH, CDR2 LQKENI, per germline. The CDR3 extends over 17 amino acids.

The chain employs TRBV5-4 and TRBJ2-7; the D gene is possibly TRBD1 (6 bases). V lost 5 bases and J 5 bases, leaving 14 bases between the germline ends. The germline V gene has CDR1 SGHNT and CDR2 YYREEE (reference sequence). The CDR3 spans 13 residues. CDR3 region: CASSRSGEHEQYF. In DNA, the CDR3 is TGTGCCAGCAGTCGTTCAGGGGAGCACGAGCAGTACTTC.

CDR3 in DNA: TGTGCCAGCAGTTCCTCTCCTTCAGATACGCAGTATTTT. Protein sequence: CASSSSPSDTQYF. The V gene is TRBV6-2 or TRBV6-3, the J gene TRBJ2-3; D ambiguous. The V and J ends lost 4 bases and 4 bases respectively, with 9 bases between them. Germline CDR1 is MNHEY and CDR2 is SVGEGT. The CDR3 extends over 13 amino acids.

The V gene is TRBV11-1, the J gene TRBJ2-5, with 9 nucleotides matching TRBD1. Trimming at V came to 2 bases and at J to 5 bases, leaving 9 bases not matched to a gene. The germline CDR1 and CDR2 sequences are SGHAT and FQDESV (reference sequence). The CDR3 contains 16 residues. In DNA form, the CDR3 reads TGTGCCAGCAGCTTATCGGTACAGGGGGCAGGGGAGACCCAGTACTTC. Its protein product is CASSLSVQGAGETQYF.

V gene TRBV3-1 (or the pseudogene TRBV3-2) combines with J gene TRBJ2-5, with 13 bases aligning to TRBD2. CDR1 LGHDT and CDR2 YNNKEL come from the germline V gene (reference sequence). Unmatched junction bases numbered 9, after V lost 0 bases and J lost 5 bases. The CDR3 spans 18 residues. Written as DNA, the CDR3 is TGTGCCAGCAGCCAAGATCAACTAGCGGGGGGGCCGGGGGAGACCCAGTACTTC. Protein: CASSQDQLAGGPGETQYF.

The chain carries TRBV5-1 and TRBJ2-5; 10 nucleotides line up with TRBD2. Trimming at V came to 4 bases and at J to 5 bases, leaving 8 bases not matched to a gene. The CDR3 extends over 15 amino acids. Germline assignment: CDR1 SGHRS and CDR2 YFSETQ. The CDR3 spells CASSAASGGGETQYF. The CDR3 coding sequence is TGCGCCAGCAGCGCCGCTAGCGGGGGCGGGGAGACCCAGTACTTC.

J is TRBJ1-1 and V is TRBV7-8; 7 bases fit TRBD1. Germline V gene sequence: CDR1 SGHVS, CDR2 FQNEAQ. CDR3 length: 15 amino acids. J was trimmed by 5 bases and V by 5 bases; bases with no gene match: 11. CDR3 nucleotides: TGTGCCAGCAGCCCCGCGGGACAGTCGAGGACTGAAGCTTTCTTT. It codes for CASSPAGQSRTEAFF.

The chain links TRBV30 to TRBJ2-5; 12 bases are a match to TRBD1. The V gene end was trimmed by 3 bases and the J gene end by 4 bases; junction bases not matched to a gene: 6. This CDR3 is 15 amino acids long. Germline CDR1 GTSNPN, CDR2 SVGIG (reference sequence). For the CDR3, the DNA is TGTGCCTGGAGAGGGGGACAGGGGGCGTCAGAGACCCAGTACTTC. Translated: CAWRGGQGASETQYF.

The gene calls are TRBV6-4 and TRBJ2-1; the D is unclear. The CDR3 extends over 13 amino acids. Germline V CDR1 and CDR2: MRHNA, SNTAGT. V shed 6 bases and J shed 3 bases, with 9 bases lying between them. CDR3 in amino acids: CASSGPGYNEQFF. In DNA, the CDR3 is TGTGCCAGCAGCGGCCCGGGCTACAATGAGCAGTTCTTC.